This T cell receptor (beta chain) derives from a study of regulatory T cells in long-lasting Graves disease (dated by TCRdb to about 2021). General notes on the study: Persistent Graves' disease was defined as antithyroid drug treatment for over 5 years with persistently positive TSH receptor autoantibodies. This study used TCR sequencing and RNA sequencing of peripheral blood to compare persistent Graves' disease patients against newly diagnosed Graves' disease patients. The study was registered as a clinical trial and conducted in China. A total of some 35 samples underwent TCR sequencing: some 13 from persistent and roughly 20 from newly diagnosed Graves' disease patients. Persistent Graves' disease patients in the clinical cohort had taken antithyroid drugs for roughly ten years on average. Overall study results and their limits: Lower TCR Shannon entropy and fewer highly expanded clones were observed in persistent Graves' disease patients than in newly diagnosed patients, which suggested clonal expansion. Because the primary lesion, thyroid tissue, could not be accessed, the study looked at peripheral blood alone. Preferential use of TRBV28, TRBJ1-2 and TRBJ2-5 was observed in persistent disease, whereas TRBV20-1 and TRBJ2-1 were favored in newly diagnosed disease. The authors noted that the small sample size was a limitation that may lower accuracy. More public clonotypes were shared among persistent patients (under 3,000) than among newly diagnosed patients (approximately 930). Sequencing and analysis were restricted to the TCR beta chain.

Per the publication, the time point label means: persistent/refractory GD, antithyroid drugs over 5 years with positive TRAb. For both TCR sequencing and RNA sequencing, RNA was extracted from PBMCs in TRIzol. Graves' disease was diagnosed according to American Thyroid Association guidelines. The patients came from an endocrinology department in Xi'an, China. From each patient, around 8.3 milliliters of peripheral blood was collected into an EDTA anticoagulant tube. Ficoll Paque Plus density gradient separation was used to isolate PBMCs, and no additional T cell sorting was done. RNA quality was checked with an Agilent 2100 Bioanalyzer and agarose gel, and concentration with a NanoDrop 2000. The library was obtained by multiplex PCR. The reads were generated on an Illumina HiSeq 4000. TCR beta libraries were built with iRepertoire HTBI primers and Arm-PCR amplification of CDR3 regions. PCR products were gel purified before sequencing. The source study handled its data this way. Gene usage analysis of CDR3 amino acid clonotypes relied on the 55 to 80 TRBV and more than twelve TRBJ segments identified across samples. COPE and FqMerger were used to merge the filtered high-quality paired reads into contigs. BLAST was used to align contigs to the IMGT TRBV, TRBD and TRBJ reference genes, and CDR3 was defined following IMGT. Any clonotype with a frequency above 0.1% was counted as a highly expanded clone. Repertoire diversity was measured by Shannon entropy, and V-J evenness by the Gini coefficient. A clonotype was considered public if more than one individual shared it. TCRdb ran its own pipeline on the public reads, namely fastp trimming at Q25 and MiXCR clone calling, and kept in-frame beta chains. Every distinct CDR3 protein forms one entry, paired with its most common genes and DNA. The V and J calls and clone size are TCRdb's, not the authors'. Counted in this sample were approximately 380,000 distinct CDR3 sequences; less than 25% of them appeared once. Clones ranked in the top ten supply less than 25% of the sample.

At the junction V is shortened by 5 bases and J by 4 bases; bases outside the gene matches: 7. The CDR3 sequence holds 16 residues, the cysteine and phenylalanine included. Kept here is only the CDR3 DNA, which spans 48 bases and is read in frame from base 1. CDR1 and CDR2, looked up from the germline V gene, are MNHNS and SASEGT. Regarding this clonotype: What antigen it recognizes has not been identified. Per-nucleotide qualities are absent, and no much larger clonotype sits a single base away.

The receptor's source is a female donor with Graves disease. The material was peripheral blood mononuclear cells (PBMCs), obtained when the disease was refractory, from a patient treated with antithyroid drugs. The V and J genes are TRBV6-1 and TRBJ2-3; the junction holds 12 bases that match TRBD2. The DNA is as follows: TGTGCCAGCAGTACCGGACTAGCGGGAACGGCAGATACGCAGTATTTT. Translated, this gives CASSTGLAGTADTQYF.